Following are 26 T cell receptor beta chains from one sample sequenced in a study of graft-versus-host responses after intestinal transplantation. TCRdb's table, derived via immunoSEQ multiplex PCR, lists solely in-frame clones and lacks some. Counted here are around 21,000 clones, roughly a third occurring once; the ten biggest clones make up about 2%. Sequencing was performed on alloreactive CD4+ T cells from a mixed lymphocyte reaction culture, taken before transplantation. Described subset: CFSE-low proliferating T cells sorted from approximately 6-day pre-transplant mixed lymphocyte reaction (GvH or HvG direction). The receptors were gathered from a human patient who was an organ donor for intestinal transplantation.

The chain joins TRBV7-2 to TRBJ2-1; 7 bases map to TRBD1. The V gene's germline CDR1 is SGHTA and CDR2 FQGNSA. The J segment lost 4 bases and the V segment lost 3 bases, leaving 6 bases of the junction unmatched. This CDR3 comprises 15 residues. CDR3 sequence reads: CASSLKGAQYNEQFF. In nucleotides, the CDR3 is TGTGCCAGCAGCTTGAAGGGGGCGCAATACAATGAGCAGTTCTTC. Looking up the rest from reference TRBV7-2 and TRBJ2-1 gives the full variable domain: GAGVSQSPSNKVTEKGKDVELRCDPISGHTALYWYRQSLGQGLEFLIYFQGNSAPDKSGLPSDRFSAERTGGSVSTLTIQRTQQEDSAVYLCASSLKGAQYNEQFFGPGTRLTVL.

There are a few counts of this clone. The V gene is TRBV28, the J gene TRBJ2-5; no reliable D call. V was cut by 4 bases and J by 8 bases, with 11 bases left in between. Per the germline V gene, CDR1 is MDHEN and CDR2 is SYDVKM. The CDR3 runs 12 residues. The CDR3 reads CASSSSAQTQYF. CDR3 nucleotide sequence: TGTGCCAGCAGTTCGAGTGCGCAAACCCAGTACTTC.

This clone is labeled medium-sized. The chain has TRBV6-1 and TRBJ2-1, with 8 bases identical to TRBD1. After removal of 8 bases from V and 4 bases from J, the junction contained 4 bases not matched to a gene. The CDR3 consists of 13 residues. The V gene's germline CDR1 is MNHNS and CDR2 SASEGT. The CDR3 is CASGQGAYNEQFF. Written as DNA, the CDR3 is TGTGCCAGCGGGCAGGGGGCTTACAATGAGCAGTTCTTC.

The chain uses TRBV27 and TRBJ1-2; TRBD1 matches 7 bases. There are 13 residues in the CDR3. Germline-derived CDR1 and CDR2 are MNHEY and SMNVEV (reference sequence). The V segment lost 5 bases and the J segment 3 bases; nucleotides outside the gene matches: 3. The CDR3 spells CASSPRGYYGYTF. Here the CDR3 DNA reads TGTGCCAGCAGTCCCAGGGGGTACTATGGCTACACCTTC.

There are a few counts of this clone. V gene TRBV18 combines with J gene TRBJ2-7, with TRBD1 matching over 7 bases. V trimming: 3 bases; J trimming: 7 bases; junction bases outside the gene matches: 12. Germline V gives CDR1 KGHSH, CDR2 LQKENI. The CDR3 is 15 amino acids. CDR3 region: CASSPWAGGKVEQYF. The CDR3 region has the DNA TGTGCCAGCTCACCTTGGGCAGGGGGAAAGGTAGAGCAGTACTTC.

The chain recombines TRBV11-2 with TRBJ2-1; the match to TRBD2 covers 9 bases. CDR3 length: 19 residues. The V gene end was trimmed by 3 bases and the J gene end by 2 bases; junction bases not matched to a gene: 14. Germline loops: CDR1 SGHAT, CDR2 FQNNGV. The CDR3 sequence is CASSFWGGGWTSAYNEQFF. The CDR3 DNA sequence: TGTGCCAGCAGCTTTTGGGGGGGTGGGTGGACTAGCGCCTACAATGAGCAGTTCTTC. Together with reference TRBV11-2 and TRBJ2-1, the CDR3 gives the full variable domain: EAGVAQSPRYKIIEKRQSVAFWCNPISGHATLYWYQQILGQGPKLLIQFQNNGVVDDSQLPKDRFSAERLKGVDSTLKIQPAKLEDSAVYLCASSFWGGGWTSAYNEQFFGPGTRLTVL.

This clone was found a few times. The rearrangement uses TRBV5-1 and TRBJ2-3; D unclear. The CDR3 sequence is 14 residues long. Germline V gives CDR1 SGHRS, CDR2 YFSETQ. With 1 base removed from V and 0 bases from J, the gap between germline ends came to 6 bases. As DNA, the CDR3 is TGCGCCAGCAGCTTGCAGGTCAGCACAGATACGCAGTATTTT. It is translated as CASSLQVSTDTQYF.

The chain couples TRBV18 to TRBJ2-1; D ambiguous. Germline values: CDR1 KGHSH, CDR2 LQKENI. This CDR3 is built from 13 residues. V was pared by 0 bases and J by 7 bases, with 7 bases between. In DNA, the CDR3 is TGTGCCAGCTCACCACCAAATCGGAATGAGCAGTTCTTC. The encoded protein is CASSPPNRNEQFF.

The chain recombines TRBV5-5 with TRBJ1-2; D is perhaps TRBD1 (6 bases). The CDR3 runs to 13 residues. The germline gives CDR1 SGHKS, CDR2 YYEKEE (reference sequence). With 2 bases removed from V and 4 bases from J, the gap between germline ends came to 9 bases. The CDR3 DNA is TGTGCCAGCAGCTTACTACAGGGCTATGGCTACACCTTC. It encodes CASSLLQGYGYTF.

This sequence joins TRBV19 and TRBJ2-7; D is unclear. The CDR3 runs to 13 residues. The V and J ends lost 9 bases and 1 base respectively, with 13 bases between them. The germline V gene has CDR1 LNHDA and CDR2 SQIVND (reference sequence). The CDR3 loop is CASSRGPSYEQYF. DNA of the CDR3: TGTGCCAGCTCCAGAGGTCCTTCCTACGAGCAGTACTTC.

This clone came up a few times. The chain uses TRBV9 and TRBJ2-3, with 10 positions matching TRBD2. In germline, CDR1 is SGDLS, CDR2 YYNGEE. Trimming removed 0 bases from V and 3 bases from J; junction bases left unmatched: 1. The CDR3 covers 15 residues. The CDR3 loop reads CASSVVSGRTDTQYF. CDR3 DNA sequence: TGTGCCAGCAGCGTAGTTAGCGGGAGGACAGATACGCAGTATTTT.

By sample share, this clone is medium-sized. CDR3 loop: CSVFRSDRNYGYTF. In DNA form, the CDR3 reads TGCAGCGTTTTTAGGTCGGACAGAAACTATGGCTACACCTTC. This chain connects TRBV29-1 to TRBJ1-2; TRBD1 is a possible D gene (6 bases). CDR1 and CDR2 from the germline V gene are SQVTM and ANQGSEA. CDR3 length: 14 amino acids. V was clipped by 5 bases and J by 2 bases, with 15 bases between them.

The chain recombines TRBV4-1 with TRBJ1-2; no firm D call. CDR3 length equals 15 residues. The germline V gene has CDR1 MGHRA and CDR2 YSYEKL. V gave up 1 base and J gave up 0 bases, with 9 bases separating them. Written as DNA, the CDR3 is TGCGCCAGCAGCCAAGTTGGGATTCCTAACTATGGCTACACCTTC. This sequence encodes CASSQVGIPNYGYTF.

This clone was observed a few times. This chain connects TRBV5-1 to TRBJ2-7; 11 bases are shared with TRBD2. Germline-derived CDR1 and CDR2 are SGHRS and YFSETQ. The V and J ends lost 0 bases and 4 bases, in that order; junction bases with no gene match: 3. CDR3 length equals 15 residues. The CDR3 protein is CASSLGPSGRYEQYF. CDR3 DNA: TGCGCCAGCAGCTTGGGCCCTAGCGGGAGGTACGAGCAGTACTTC.

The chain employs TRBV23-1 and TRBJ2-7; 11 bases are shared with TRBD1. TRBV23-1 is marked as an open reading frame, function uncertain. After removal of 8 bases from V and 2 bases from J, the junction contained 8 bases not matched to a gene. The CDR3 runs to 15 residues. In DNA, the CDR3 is TGCGCCAGCGCACCGGGACAGGGGGTTCCCTACGAGCAGTACTTC. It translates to CASAPGQGVPYEQYF.

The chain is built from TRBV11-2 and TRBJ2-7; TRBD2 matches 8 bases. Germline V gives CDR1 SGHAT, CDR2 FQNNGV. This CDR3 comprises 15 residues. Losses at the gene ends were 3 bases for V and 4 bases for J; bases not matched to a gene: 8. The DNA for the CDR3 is TGTGCCAGCAGCTTTATGGCGGGAGGAGTTTACGAGCAGTACTTC. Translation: CASSFMAGGVYEQYF.

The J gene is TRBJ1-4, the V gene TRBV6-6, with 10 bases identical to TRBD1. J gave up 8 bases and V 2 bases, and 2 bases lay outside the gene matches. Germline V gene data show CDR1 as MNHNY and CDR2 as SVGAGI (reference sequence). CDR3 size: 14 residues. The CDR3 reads CASSYGDRGEKLFF. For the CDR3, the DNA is TGTGCCAGCAGTTACGGGGACAGGGGAGAAAAACTGTTTTTT.

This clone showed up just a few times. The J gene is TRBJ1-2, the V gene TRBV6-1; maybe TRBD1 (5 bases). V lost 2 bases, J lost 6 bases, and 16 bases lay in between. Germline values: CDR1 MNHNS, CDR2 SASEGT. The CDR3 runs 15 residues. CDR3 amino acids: CASSEIWGLTDGYTF. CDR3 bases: TGTGCCAGCAGTGAAATATGGGGACTGACCGATGGCTACACCTTC.

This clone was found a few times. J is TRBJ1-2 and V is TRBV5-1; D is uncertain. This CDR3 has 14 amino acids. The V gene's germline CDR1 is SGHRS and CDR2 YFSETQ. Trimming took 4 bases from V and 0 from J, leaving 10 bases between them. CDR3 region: CASSPGGSNYGYTF. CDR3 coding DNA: TGCGCCAGCAGCCCCGGCGGGTCTAACTATGGCTACACCTTC.

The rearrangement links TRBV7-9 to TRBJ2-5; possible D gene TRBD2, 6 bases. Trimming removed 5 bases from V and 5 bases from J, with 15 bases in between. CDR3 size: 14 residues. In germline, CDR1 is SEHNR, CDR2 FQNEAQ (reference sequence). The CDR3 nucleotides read TGTGCCAGCAGCCTAAACGGAGGGGAGGAGACCCAGTACTTC. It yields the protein CASSLNGGEETQYF.

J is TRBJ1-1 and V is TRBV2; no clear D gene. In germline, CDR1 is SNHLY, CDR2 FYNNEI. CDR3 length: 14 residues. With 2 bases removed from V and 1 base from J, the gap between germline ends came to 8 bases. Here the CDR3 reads CASSELGSNTEAFF. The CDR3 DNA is TGTGCCAGCAGTGAACTGGGGTCGAACACTGAAGCTTTCTTT.

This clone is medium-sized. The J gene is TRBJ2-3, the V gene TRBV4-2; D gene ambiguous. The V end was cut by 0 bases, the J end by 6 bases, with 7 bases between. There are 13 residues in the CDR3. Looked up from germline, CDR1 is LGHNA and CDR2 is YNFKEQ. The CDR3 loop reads CASSQERSDTQYF. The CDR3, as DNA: TGTGCCAGCAGCCAAGAACGGTCGGATACGCAGTATTTT.

The CDR3 spells CASSLRGDTPYEQYF. The CDR3 coding sequence is TGTGCCAGCAGCTTACGGGGGGACACCCCCTACGAGCAGTACTTC. The chain is built from TRBV11-3 and TRBJ2-7; D might be TRBD2 (7 bases). Trimming stripped 2 bases from V and 2 bases from J, with 13 bases between. Germline-derived CDR1 and CDR2 are SGHNT and YENEEA. CDR3 length equals 15 residues.

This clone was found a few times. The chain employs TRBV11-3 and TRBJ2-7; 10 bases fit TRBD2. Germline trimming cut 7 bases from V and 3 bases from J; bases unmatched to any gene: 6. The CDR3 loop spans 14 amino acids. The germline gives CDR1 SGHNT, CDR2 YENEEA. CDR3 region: CASKLGLADYEQYF. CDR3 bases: TGTGCCAGCAAGCTCGGACTAGCGGACTACGAGCAGTACTTC.

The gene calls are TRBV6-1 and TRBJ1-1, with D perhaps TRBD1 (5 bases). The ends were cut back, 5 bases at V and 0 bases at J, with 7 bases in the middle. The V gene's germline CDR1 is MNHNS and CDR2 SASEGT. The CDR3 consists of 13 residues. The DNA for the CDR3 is TGTGCCAGCAGTACGACAGTGAACACTGAAGCTTTCTTT. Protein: CASSTTVNTEAFF.

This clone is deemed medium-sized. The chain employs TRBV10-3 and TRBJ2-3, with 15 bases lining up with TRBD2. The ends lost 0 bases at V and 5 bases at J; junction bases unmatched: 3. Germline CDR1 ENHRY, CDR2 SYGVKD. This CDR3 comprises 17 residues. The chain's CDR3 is CAISESGLAGGGDTQYF. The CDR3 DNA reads TGTGCCATCAGTGAGTCAGGACTAGCGGGAGGGGGAGATACGCAGTATTTT.